The 16 T cell receptor beta chains reported below all come from one sample, sequenced in a study of CD8 T cells in ankylosing spondylitis. TCRdb passed the 5' RACE reads through MiXCR, listing each CDR3 protein once. Here the sample spans 350,000 to 450,000 distinct CDR3 sequences, 20% to 30% being singletons. Notes on the study in general: There was a TCR beta motif, made of 7 or 8 highly homologous variants, that appeared characteristic of ankylosing spondylitis blood.

Which antigens these TCRs recognize remains unknown. Source material: blood, either unsorted or a sorted T cell fraction (not recorded which). The receptors originated from a male donor with ankylosing spondylitis.

The rearrangement links TRBV20-1 to TRBJ2-7; 9 bases match TRBD2. V was pared by 4 bases and J by 4 bases, with 5 bases of the junction left unmatched. CDR1 DFQATT and CDR2 SNEGSKA come from the germline V gene (reference sequence). The CDR3 length is 13 residues. The CDR3 sequence is CSANSGRSYEQYF. CDR3 in DNA: TGCAGTGCTAATAGCGGGAGATCATACGAGCAGTACTTC.

This clonotype appeared a few times. This sequence joins TRBV20-1 and TRBJ1-4; D not certain. Germline V CDR1 and CDR2: DFQATT, SNEGSKA (reference sequence). Trimming removed 6 bases from V and 13 bases from J, with 6 bases in between. This CDR3 comprises 8 residues. Here the CDR3 reads CSADGLFF. The CDR3 DNA follows: TGCAGTGCGGACGGACTGTTTTTT.

The rearrangement uses TRBV6-4 and TRBJ2-1; 9 bases match TRBD2. Germline trimming cut 5 bases from V and 2 bases from J; bases unmatched to any gene: 16. The CDR3 extends over 19 amino acids. Germline values: CDR1 MRHNA, CDR2 SNTAGT. The CDR3 sequence is CASSHPSSSGSLPYNEQFF. The CDR3 nucleotides are TGTGCCAGCAGTCACCCCTCGAGTAGCGGGAGTCTCCCCTACAATGAGCAGTTCTTC.

The CDR3 here is CRPRGPAKGGYGYTF. The CDR3 DNA reads as TGCAGGCCGAGGGGCCCCGCGAAAGGGGGCTATGGCTACACCTTC. The chain carries TRBV20-1 and TRBJ1-2; D may be TRBD1 (6 bases). The CDR3 is made up of 15 amino acids. The germline V gene has CDR1 DFQATT and CDR2 SNEGSKA (reference sequence).

This clonotype has a handful of counts. V is TRBV24-1 and J is TRBJ2-1, with D uncertain. This CDR3 has 13 amino acids. V was clipped by 0 bases and J by 7 bases, with 6 bases between them. Germline CDR1 reads KGHDR; CDR2 reads SFDVKD. CDR3 coding DNA: TGTGCCACCAGTGATTTGCAGGCTAATGAGCAGTTCTTC. This sequence encodes CATSDLQANEQFF.

This clonotype was observed a few times. J is TRBJ1-1 and V is TRBV15; no firm D call. The CDR3 loop spans 14 amino acids. Per the germline V gene, CDR1 is LNHNV and CDR2 is YYDKDF (reference sequence). Trimming shortened V by 5 bases and J by 4 bases, and 14 bases separated the two germline ends. CDR3 coding DNA: TGTGCCACCAGCCTCGACCAAGCGAGCACTGAAGCTTTCTTT. Encoded protein: CATSLDQASTEAFF.

The chain couples TRBV27 to TRBJ2-7; D perhaps matches TRBD1 (5 bases). CDR1 and CDR2 from the germline V gene are MNHEY and SMNVEV (reference sequence). The CDR3 is made up of 14 amino acids. Trimming left V 6 bases short and J 3 bases short, with 15 bases between. The CDR3 DNA is TGTGCCAGCAGACCAAGCGACAGAGACTACGAGCAGTACGTC. It codes for CASRPSDRDYEQYV.

This clonotype was seen a few times. V is TRBV3-1 and J is TRBJ2-3; 8 nucleotides align to TRBD2. In germline, CDR1 is LGHDT, CDR2 YNNKEL (reference sequence). The CDR3 consists of 14 residues. V trimming: 3 bases; J trimming: 7 bases; junction bases outside the gene matches: 6. CDR3 nucleotides: TGTGCCAGCAGCCATGAGCGGGAGTCAAATACGCAGTATTTT. This encodes CASSHERESNTQYF.

This chain uses TRBV6-2 or TRBV6-3 with TRBJ1-1, with no clear D. V dropped 5 bases and J dropped 1 base, with 11 bases sitting between them. Germline-derived CDR1 and CDR2 are MNHEY and SVGEGT. The CDR3 runs 14 residues. CDR3: CASSQNDKNTEAFF. The CDR3, as DNA: TGTGCCAGCAGTCAAAACGACAAGAACACTGAAGCTTTCTTT.

This clonotype occurred a few times. The chain has TRBV27 and TRBJ1-1; D possibly corresponds to TRBD1 (5 bases). Trimming took off 0 bases at V and 4 bases at J, with 9 bases between the two ends. This CDR3 contains 14 residues. Germline V gives CDR1 MNHEY, CDR2 SMNVEV (reference sequence). The CDR3 nucleotides are TGTGCCAGCAGTTTATCACCAGGGATCACTGAAGCTTTCTTT. Protein sequence: CASSLSPGITEAFF.

This clonotype has just a few counts. The chain recombines TRBV6-2 or TRBV6-3 with TRBJ1-5; D not certain. Trimming removed 1 base from V and 5 bases from J, with 3 bases in between. In germline, CDR1 is MNHEY, CDR2 SVGEGT. CDR3 length: 12 residues. The CDR3 protein is CASSYWDQPQHF. The CDR3 DNA reads TGTGCCAGCAGTTACTGGGATCAGCCCCAGCATTTT.

V gene TRBV7-2 combines with J gene TRBJ2-3; D unresolved. Deletions cut 4 bases from V and 2 bases from J, with 13 bases between. Germline V lookup: CDR1 SGHTA, CDR2 FQGNSA. The CDR3 extends over 15 amino acids. The DNA for the CDR3 is TGTGCCAGCAGCTCCAATTCGGTGATCACAGATACGCAGTATTTT. It codes for CASSSNSVITDTQYF.

This clonotype was found a few times. The chain combines TRBV6-1 with TRBJ2-1; 10 bases line up with TRBD2. The trim removed 6 bases at V and 2 bases at J, leaving 10 bases unmatched. CDR1 and CDR2 (germline): MNHNS, SASEGT. The CDR3 totals 17 residues. The CDR3 DNA follows: TGTGCCAGCAGCGCTACTAGCGGGATAGACCCCTACAATGAGCAGTTCTTC. It yields the protein CASSATSGIDPYNEQFF.

The V call is TRBV24-1, the J call TRBJ2-7, with D perhaps matching TRBD1 (6 bases). In germline, CDR1 is KGHDR, CDR2 SFDVKD. The V gene lost 5 bases and the J gene lost 5 bases, with 15 bases spanning the gap. The CDR3 consists of 14 residues. The CDR3 region is CATSGDTGHNEQYF. CDR3 sequence (DNA): TGTGCCACCAGTGGGGACACCGGGCACAACGAGCAGTACTTC.

V and J are TRBV5-1 and TRBJ1-5, with D possibly TRBD1 on 5 matching bases. The CDR3 extends over 13 amino acids. V was pared by 4 bases and J by 5 bases, with 10 bases between. CDR1 is SGHRS, CDR2 YFSETQ, per germline. CDR3 amino acids: CASSIGTDQPQHF. CDR3 bases: TGCGCCAGCAGCATTGGGACCGATCAGCCCCAGCATTTT.

The CDR3 bases are TGTGCCAGCAGCCCGGACCGGGGCCGTAATGAAAAACTGTTTTTT. As protein: CASSPDRGRNEKLFF. This chain joins TRBV6-1 and TRBJ1-4; a possible D gene is TRBD1 (5 bases). CDR3 length: 15 amino acids. Trimming shortened V by 6 bases and J by 4 bases, and 15 bases separated the two germline ends. Germline lookup yields CDR1 MNHNS and CDR2 SASEGT.